Sequencing of this T cell receptor beta chain was carried out in a study of TIL therapy for anti-PD-1-resistant metastatic lung cancer. Study results and caveats: TIL cultures after expansion showed higher clonality and lower diversity than baseline tumor (median around 5.9% vs 31%).

The time point is: pre-treatment sample, taken before nivolumab and TIL therapy. Tumor tissue came from excised metastases, mostly pleural nodules or supraclavicular lymph nodes. Tumors were harvested before any PD-1/PD-L1 blockade. As for this clone: Its cognate antigen is unknown.

Germline V gives CDR1 SGHTA, CDR2 FQGTGA. Trimming took 1 base from V and 2 from J; bases not matched to a gene: 20. The CDR3 sequence is 21 residues long. This was the immunoSEQ v3 assay. Generated by immunoSEQ multiplex PCR, the TCRdb table keeps only in-frame clones and is missing some. The profile covers 45,000 to 60,000 clones, with just over 70% appearing a single time and roughly 6% taken by the ten largest. V is TRBV7-3 and J is TRBJ2-3; 8 positions match TRBD2. The source of this sequence is a person between 30 and 80 years old with non-small cell lung cancer. The material sequenced was tumor tissue, taken at baseline. CDR3 DNA sequence: TGTGCCAGCAGCTTAAACCCCAGGGTGAGCGGGGGAAACCTGACCACAGATACGCAGTATTTT. It encodes CASSLNPRVSGGNLTTDTQYF.